Here is one T cell receptor beta chain with its context. Its target is unknown. The data derive from a study of cytomegalovirus exposure and HLA in healthy donors. Notes on the study in general: Researchers counted 164 TCR beta chains as cytomegalovirus-associated. In the 120 validation repertoires, a later analysis found that first-cohort TCR clusters tended to co-occur. Confirmation was obtained in vitro that three CMV-associated chains are specific for CMV antigens.

Here immunoSEQ multiplex PCR was the method, and the copy in TCRdb shows in-frame clones only, minus some. The sample consists of 90,000 to 130,000 clones, 89% of them appearing once. Donors were drawn from the approximately 130-subject validation cohort, separate from the roughly 700-subject first cohort. The sample consisted of PBMCs. The sequence derives from a woman aged 18 to 35 in good health and CMV-seronegative.

The DNA of the CDR3 is TGTGCCAGCAGTCCAAACCGGGACAGATTTGTTGAAAAACTGTTTTTT. Protein sequence: CASSPNRDRFVEKLFF. The rearrangement joins TRBV28 to TRBJ1-4, with 7 bases identical to TRBD1. The CDR3 runs to 16 residues. CDR1 and CDR2 (germline): MDHEN, SYDVKM. V lost 5 bases, J lost 7 bases, and 13 bases stayed unmatched.